This T cell receptor (beta chain) was documented in a study of Tregs in tolerant kidney transplant recipients. The CDR3 has 13 residues. CDR1 SSHAT and CDR2 FNYEAQ come from the germline V gene (reference sequence). Points on this clone: The junction differs from germline at one of its ends, possibly a read error.

Profiled with immunoSEQ multiplex PCR; TCRdb holds only in-frame clones, not every one. The sample lists around 230,000 clones, roughly four fifths occurring once. Thawed PBMCs were FACS-sorted into unstimulated CD4+CD25+CD127- regulatory T cells, CD4+CD25- non-regulatory cells, CD4 and CD8 cells. The clonotype was recovered from a human donor in good health. Input material: CD4+ T cells from blood. The V call is TRBV7-7, the J call TRBJ2-5; TRBD2 matches at 9 bases. CDR3 bases: TGTGCTAGCAGCCGAGCGGGGGGAGAGACCCAGTACTTC. Translating it yields CASSRAGGETQYF.